The 17 T cell receptor beta chains given below trace back to one sample, sequenced in a study of early stage breast cancer tumors (dated by TCRdb to 2016 to 2017). Preparation of the library involved the immunoSEQ multiplex PCR assay. As stored in TCRdb, this immuneACCESS dataset retains in-frame rearrangements with V and J assigned. A fraction of the clones does not appear; measured against another copy, unresolved V genes explain less than half of the discrepancy, and the remainder lacks a known reason. The sample table lists about 24,000 clones, roughly 64% of them with a count of one. The ten largest clonotypes hold over 9.5% of the sample. The specimen sequenced was breast tumor tissue. These receptors were taken from a person aged 55 to 75 with breast cancer.

CDR3 residues: CASSNSLANYGYTF. In DNA form, the CDR3 reads TGTGCCAGTAGTAACAGCCTCGCTAACTATGGCTACACCTTC. The chain recombines TRBV19 with TRBJ1-2; D is ambiguous. Trimming shortened V by 4 bases and J by 0 bases, and 9 bases separated the two germline ends. CDR1 and CDR2 (germline): LNHDA, SQIVND (reference sequence). CDR3 length: 14 amino acids.

This chain connects TRBV25-1 to TRBJ2-4, with TRBD2 matching 10 bases. The CDR3 sequence is 16 residues long. Germline CDR1 is MGHDK and CDR2 is SYGVNS. V shed 5 bases, J shed 8 bases, and the junction held 12 bases outside the gene matches. In nucleotides, the CDR3 is TGTGCCAGCAGTTTACCCTCAGCGGGAGGGGGAGACATTCAGTACTTC. Residues: CASSLPSAGGGDIQYF.

CDR3 DNA: TGCGCCAGCAGTGGGCCACCGGGACTGATCACAGATACGCAGTATTTT. As protein: CASSGPPGLITDTQYF. The chain carries TRBV10-1 and TRBJ2-3; D might be TRBD2 (6 bases). CDR1 WNHNN and CDR2 SYGVQD come from the germline V gene (reference sequence). Trimming cost V 4 bases and J 2 bases, with 16 bases left between them. This CDR3 is 16 amino acids long.

This clone was observed once. The chain is built from TRBV13 and TRBJ2-7; 8 bases are shared with TRBD1. The junction had 9 bases not matched to a gene; V was cut back by 5 bases and J by 6 bases. The CDR3 consists of 14 residues. Germline CDR1 reads PRHDT; CDR2 reads FYEKMQ (reference sequence). The CDR3, as DNA: TGTGCCAGCAGCCACGGACAGGGCGGGCTCGAGCAGTACTTC. Protein: CASSHGQGGLEQYF.

The chain combines TRBV7-6 with TRBJ2-7; the match to TRBD1 covers 9 bases. This CDR3 comprises 15 residues. Germline trimming cut 5 bases from V and 0 bases from J; bases unmatched to any gene: 5. Germline CDR1 SGHVS, CDR2 FNYEAQ. For the CDR3, the DNA is TGTGCCAGCAGCCCGGGGACAGGGAGCTCCTACGAGCAGTACTTC. Its protein product is CASSPGTGSSYEQYF.

This clone is termed medium-sized. The chain carries TRBV14 and TRBJ2-2, with 8 bases aligning to TRBD2. CDR1 and CDR2 (germline): SGHDN, FVKESK. Unmatched junction bases numbered 16, after V lost 3 bases and J lost 4 bases. The CDR3 runs to 19 residues. In nucleotides, the CDR3 is TGTGCCAGCAGCCACCCCAGAGGTAGCGGGATTTCGGCCACCGGGGAGCTGTTTTTT. Translation: CASSHPRGSGISATGELFF.

This chain connects TRBV9 to TRBJ2-7; tentative D call: TRBD2 (7 bases). This CDR3 comprises 14 residues. V lost 4 bases, J lost 5 bases, and 16 bases lay in between. Germline V lookup: CDR1 SGDLS, CDR2 YYNGEE. The CDR3 loop reads CASSPSGGRDEQYF. Written as DNA, the CDR3 is TGTGCCAGCAGCCCCTCCGGGGGGCGCGACGAGCAGTACTTC.

The J gene is TRBJ1-4, the V gene TRBV21-1; TRBD1, the table's D call, lacks a check against the DNA. TRBV21-1 is noted as a pseudogene. This CDR3 has 16 amino acids. CDR3 amino acids: CASSKDRDRGSEKLFF. The CDR3 DNA reads as TGTGCCAGCAGCAAAGACCGGGACAGGGGCTCCGAAAAACTGTTTTTT.

This chain links TRBV28 with TRBJ1-2; D may be TRBD1 (5 bases). CDR1 and CDR2 from the germline V gene are MDHEN and SYDVKM. The CDR3 totals 19 residues. With 3 bases removed from V and 2 bases from J, the gap between germline ends came to 25 bases. The CDR3 is CASSFPRSFAAQENYGYTF. The CDR3 nucleotides are TGTGCCAGCAGTTTCCCCAGGAGTTTTGCCGCACAGGAAAACTATGGCTACACCTTC.

In DNA form, the CDR3 reads TGCGCCAGCAGCCACTTTGGGGAGGGAGGCCGGGACACTGAAGCTTTCTTT. This encodes CASSHFGEGGRDTEAFF. The J gene is TRBJ1-1, the V gene TRBV4-1, with unresolved D. V lost 3 bases, J lost 3 bases, and 20 bases lay in between. The CDR3 extends over 17 amino acids. Germline CDR1 is MGHRA and CDR2 is YSYEKL.

This clone was detected once. The J gene is TRBJ1-3, the V gene TRBV5-1; tentatively, D is TRBD1 (6 bases). CDR1 and CDR2 from the germline V gene are SGHRS and YFSETQ. The V end was cut by 5 bases, the J end by 4 bases, with 13 bases between. This CDR3 region has 14 residues. CDR3 sequence reads: CASRRQAAGNTIYF. The CDR3 DNA follows: TGCGCCAGCAGGAGACAGGCGGCGGGAAACACCATATATTTT.

V usage is TRBV2 and J usage is TRBJ2-1; D gene ambiguous. The CDR3 loop spans 11 amino acids. V lost 7 bases and J 4 bases, leaving 5 bases between the germline ends. CDR1 is SNHLY and CDR2 is FYNNEI in the germline V gene. CDR3 region: CASNPYNEQFF. DNA for the CDR3: TGTGCCAGCAATCCATACAATGAGCAGTTCTTC.

This chain links TRBV10-3 with TRBJ2-7; 9 bases agree with TRBD1. CDR1 and CDR2 (germline): ENHRY, SYGVKD. Trimming removed 6 bases from V and 4 bases from J; junction bases left unmatched: 4. CDR3 length: 13 residues. In DNA form, the CDR3 reads TGTGCCATCAGGGGACAGGGTGGGTACGAGCAGTACTTC. Translating gives CAIRGQGGYEQYF.

This clone is labeled as medium-sized. This chain uses TRBV25-1 with TRBJ2-1; TRBD2 agrees at 7 bases. The CDR3 spans 14 residues. J lost 5 bases, V lost 4 bases, and 5 bases had no gene match. Germline V lookup: CDR1 MGHDK, CDR2 SYGVNS. CDR3 region: CASSVASGHNEQFF. Written as DNA, the CDR3 is TGTGCCAGCAGTGTGGCTAGCGGCCACAATGAGCAGTTCTTC. Supplemented by reference TRBV25-1 and TRBJ2-1, the full variable domain reads EADIYQTPRYLVIGTGKKITLECSQTMGHDKMYWYQQDPGMELHLIHYSYGVNSTEKGDLSSESTVSRIRTEHFPLTLESARPSHTSQYLCASSVASGHNEQFFGPGTRLTVL.

The chain joins TRBV7-2 to TRBJ1-5; TRBD1 aligns across 7 bases. The J segment lost 7 bases and the V segment lost 5 bases, leaving 8 bases of the junction unmatched. The CDR3 is 14 amino acids. Germline lookup yields CDR1 SGHTA and CDR2 FQGNSA. The CDR3 loop is CASSRDRVEQPQHF. The CDR3 DNA reads TGTGCCAGCAGCCGTGACAGGGTGGAACAGCCCCAGCATTTT.

The rearrangement uses TRBV19 and TRBJ1-4; TRBD1 is a possible D gene (5 bases). The CDR3 extends over 15 amino acids. CDR1 LNHDA and CDR2 SQIVND come from the germline V gene (reference sequence). Trimming pared 3 bases from V and 2 bases from J, leaving 10 bases between. The CDR3 is CASSIPQGTNEKLFF. CDR3 nucleotide sequence: TGTGCCAGTAGTATCCCCCAGGGTACTAATGAAAAACTGTTTTTT.

The CDR3 coding sequence is TGTGCCACCCAGCGGGAGAGGGGCAATGAGCAGTTCTTC. It codes for CATQRERGNEQFF. The chain links TRBV11-3 to TRBJ2-1; 8 bases map to TRBD2. The V gene end was trimmed by 10 bases and the J gene end by 6 bases; junction bases not matched to a gene: 8. CDR1 is SGHNT and CDR2 is YENEEA in the germline V gene. The CDR3 runs to 13 residues.